These 17 T cell receptor beta chains originate from one sample sequenced in a study of blood T cell repertoires in COVID-19. Repertoires were generated with immunoSEQ multiplex PCR, while TCRdb's copy carries only in-frame clones and drops some. This table holds 310,000 or so clones, around nine tenths found once. The specimen sequenced was PBMCs or T cells enriched from blood (not recorded which). These receptors came from a woman aged 40 to 50 who had recovered from COVID-19.

J is TRBJ1-3 and V is TRBV2; D remains unclear. The CDR3 runs 14 residues. V shed 8 bases and J shed 2 bases, with 13 bases lying between them. Germline CDR1 is SNHLY and CDR2 is FYNNEI. The CDR3 DNA sequence: TGTGCCAGCGTGGCCGGAGGTACTGGAAACACCATATATTTT. As protein: CASVAGGTGNTIYF.

This chain links TRBV19 with TRBJ1-1; no reliable D call. The CDR3 has 13 amino acids. V was cut by 7 bases and J by 1 base, with 10 bases left in between. The germline gives CDR1 LNHDA, CDR2 SQIVND (reference sequence). The CDR3 sequence: CASTPTGNTEAFF. As DNA, the CDR3 is TGTGCCAGTACCCCGACGGGGAACACTGAAGCTTTCTTT.

The J gene is TRBJ2-1, the V gene TRBV24-1; 9 bases line up with TRBD2. Germline-derived CDR1 and CDR2 are KGHDR and SFDVKD. Trimming took 5 bases from V and 8 from J; bases not matched to a gene: 6. The CDR3 consists of 14 residues. The CDR3, as DNA: TGTGCCACCAGTGTGCGGGAGGGGGTAGATGAGCAGTTCTTC. It translates to CATSVREGVDEQFF.

This sequence joins TRBV4-2 and TRBJ2-2; 8 bases align to TRBD1. This CDR3 is 17 amino acids long. Trimming took 0 bases from V and 5 from J; bases not matched to a gene: 8. Germline CDR1 LGHNA, CDR2 YNFKEQ. In nucleotides, the CDR3 is TGTGCCAGCAGCCAAGACAGAAGGACAGGGTATACCGGGGAGCTGTTTTTT. It encodes CASSQDRRTGYTGELFF.

The chain joins TRBV30 to TRBJ2-3; D is possibly TRBD2 (6 bases). The CDR3 spans 15 residues. Trimming took 2 bases from V and 0 from J, leaving 12 bases between them. Germline CDR1 reads GTSNPN; CDR2 reads SVGIG (reference sequence). The CDR3 here is CAWSPNSGSTDTQYF. The CDR3 DNA reads as TGTGCCTGGAGTCCTAATAGCGGTAGCACAGATACGCAGTATTTT.

The chain combines TRBV5-4 with TRBJ1-1; TRBD1 aligns across 10 bases. Germline V gives CDR1 SGHNT, CDR2 YYREEE (reference sequence). This CDR3 region has 13 residues. V was pared by 4 bases and J by 5 bases, with 2 bases of the junction left unmatched. CDR3 amino acids: CASSRDRGTEAFF. The CDR3 DNA is TGTGCCAGCAGCCGGGACAGGGGTACTGAAGCTTTCTTT.

The chain couples TRBV29-1 to TRBJ1-2; the match to TRBD1 covers 7 bases. J was trimmed by 4 bases and V by 2 bases; bases with no gene match: 13. This CDR3 contains 16 residues. From germline, CDR1 is SQVTM and CDR2 ANQGSEA. The CDR3 region is CSVELSSWTGSYGYTF. The CDR3 coding sequence is TGCAGCGTTGAATTATCCTCCTGGACAGGTAGCTATGGCTACACCTTC.

The chain couples TRBV24-1 to TRBJ2-7; TRBD2 matches 8 bases. The CDR3 is made up of 16 amino acids. Germline V gives CDR1 KGHDR, CDR2 SFDVKD. J was trimmed by 2 bases and V by 8 bases; bases with no gene match: 13. This chain's CDR3 is CATIARGVSSPYEQYF. CDR3 nucleotide sequence: TGTGCCACCATAGCGCGGGGGGTATCTAGCCCCTACGAGCAGTACTTC.

This clone was picked up one time. J is TRBJ1-1 and V is TRBV27; 9 bases match TRBD1. The CDR3 has 19 residues. Germline V gene sequence: CDR1 MNHEY, CDR2 SMNVEV (reference sequence). Losses at the gene ends were 10 bases for V and 2 bases for J; bases not matched to a gene: 23. CDR3 DNA sequence: TGTGCCAACAAGGGACAGGGTGAGAGGTTGTACTACCCTAACACTGAAGCTTTCTTT. Encoded protein: CANKGQGERLYYPNTEAFF.

DNA of the CDR3: TGTGCCAGTAGTCGGACCCGGGGGGCTCTCTACACTGAAGCTTTCTTT. It codes for CASSRTRGALYTEAFF. This rearrangement joins TRBV19 to TRBJ1-1; D is possibly TRBD1 (6 bases). The V and J ends lost 5 bases and 3 bases respectively, with 19 bases between them. Per germline, CDR1 LNHDA and CDR2 SQIVND (reference sequence). The CDR3 length is 16 residues.

This clone was observed once. The chain recombines TRBV27 with TRBJ1-2; 7 positions agree with TRBD1. Germline V gene data show CDR1 as MNHEY and CDR2 as SMNVEV (reference sequence). This CDR3 comprises 14 residues. Germline trimming cut 3 bases from V and 8 bases from J; bases unmatched to any gene: 9. Written as DNA, the CDR3 is TGTGCCAGCAGTTTGGAGAGAGGGGGCGGGGGCTACACCTTC. It translates to CASSLERGGGGYTF.

This chain uses TRBV29-1 with TRBJ2-7, with 8 bases that match TRBD1. CDR3 length: 14 amino acids. The V gene's germline CDR1 is SQVTM and CDR2 ANQGSEA. Germline trimming cut 5 bases from V and 0 bases from J; bases unmatched to any gene: 6. The DNA of the CDR3 is TGCAGCGTTTGGGGACAGGAGAACTCCTACGAGCAGTACTTC. This gives the protein CSVWGQENSYEQYF.

J is TRBJ2-2 and V is TRBV12-3 or TRBV12-4; 8 bases line up with TRBD1. The CDR3 spans 13 residues. Trimming at V came to 7 bases and at J to 5 bases, leaving 3 bases not matched to a gene. In nucleotides, the CDR3 is TGTGCCAGCACCCACAGGGGGACCGGGGAGCTGTTTTTT. This encodes CASTHRGTGELFF.

The V and J genes are TRBV5-6 and TRBJ2-3, with 7 bases fitting TRBD1. This CDR3 spans 14 amino acids. Losses at the gene ends were 3 bases for V and 5 bases for J; bases not matched to a gene: 6. CDR1 SGHDT and CDR2 YYEEEE come from the germline V gene. The CDR3 region is CASSSVSGGDTQYF. The CDR3 DNA reads TGTGCCAGCAGCTCTGTATCAGGGGGAGATACGCAGTATTTT.

The chain couples TRBV5-4 to TRBJ2-3; 7 nucleotides agree with TRBD2. V lost 5 bases and J lost 1; bases outside the gene matches: 7. This CDR3 is 15 amino acids long. CDR1 SGHNT and CDR2 YYREEE come from the germline V gene (reference sequence). CDR3 in amino acids: CASRGTNSGTDTQYF. CDR3 nucleotide sequence: TGTGCCAGCAGAGGGACTAACTCCGGCACAGATACGCAGTATTTT. The whole variable domain, remainder taken from reference TRBV5-4 and TRBJ2-3, is ETGVTQSPTHLIKTRGQQVTLRCSSQSGHNTVSWYQQALGQGPQFIFQYYREEENGRGNFPPRFSGLQFPNYSSELNVNALELDDSALYLCASRGTNSGTDTQYFGPGTRLTVL.

The chain has TRBV2 and TRBJ2-7, with a weak D call TRBD2 (6 bases). CDR3 length: 15 amino acids. V lost 7 bases and J lost 7, with 23 bases in between. Germline V gene data show CDR1 as SNHLY and CDR2 as FYNNEI. CDR3 region: CASTLLAAGNSEQYF. Here the CDR3 DNA reads TGTGCCAGCACCCTATTGGCGGCGGGGAATAGTGAGCAGTACTTC.

V usage is TRBV11-2 and J usage is TRBJ1-6; D remains unclear. Germline lookup yields CDR1 SGHAT and CDR2 FQNNGV. The CDR3 runs 17 residues. V dropped 1 base and J dropped 6 bases, with 16 bases sitting between them. The CDR3 DNA sequence: TGTGCCAGCAGCTTAGTTGCGGGTGTGGGCCCTAATTCACCCCTCCACTTT. It codes for CASSLVAGVGPNSPLHF.